This TCR beta chain derives from a study of OX40 agonist ivuxolimab in advanced cancers. Looking at the study overall: Clinicians treated patients with ivuxolimab, an agonistic anti-OX40 (CD134) antibody. Patients achieving partial responses numbered three: one hepatocellular carcinoma case and two cutaneous melanoma cases. General observations from the study: Normalized T-cell clonal expansion was also low in a subset of nonresponders. By week 6 at 0.1 to 3.0 mg/kg, blood CD4+ and CD8+ T cells had expanded clonally.

Germline V lookup: CDR1 MDHEN, CDR2 SYDVKM. CDR3 size: 11 residues. V gave up 2 bases and J gave up 7 bases, with 3 bases separating them. TCRdb's copy holds only in-frame clones and misses some; the assay was immunoSEQ multiplex PCR. The top ten clones hold around 0.35% of a sample with approximately 86,000 clones, approximately 90% of them seen once. About this clone: The antigen is not known.

The genes are TRBV28 and TRBJ2-1, with unresolved D. This sample comprised CD4+ or CD8+ T cells sorted from blood, obtained in a trial of the OX40 agonist ivuxolimab. This receptor was identified in an adult with an advanced solid tumor such as melanoma, head and neck, liver or kidney cancer. The CDR3 here is CASSLRNEQFF. The DNA for the CDR3 is TGTGCCAGCAGTTTAAGGAATGAGCAGTTCTTC.